Below, 30 T cell receptor beta chains from the same sample are listed, as sequenced in a study of blood T cell repertoires in COVID-19. Sequencing used immunoSEQ multiplex PCR; TCRdb keeps in-frame clones, though not all of them. The sample contains about 130,000 clones, around 83% of which appear only once. The specimen sequenced was PBMCs or T cells enriched from blood (not recorded which). The receptors shown here come from a man over 45 who had recovered from COVID-19.

V and J are TRBV7-2 and TRBJ1-1; D is possibly TRBD1 (6 bases). V was shortened by 4 bases and J by 1 base, with 7 bases between the two germline ends. CDR3 length: 13 residues. Germline V gives CDR1 SGHTA, CDR2 FQGNSA. DNA of the CDR3: TGTGCCAGCAGCTCGGACAGGAACACTGAAGCTTTCTTT. Residues: CASSSDRNTEAFF.

The CDR3 DNA reads TGTGCCAGTAGTACTTACCAGAGGTATACTGAAGCTTTCTTT. Its protein product is CASSTYQRYTEAFF. The rearrangement joins TRBV19 to TRBJ1-1, with unresolved D. This CDR3 contains 14 residues. The germline gives CDR1 LNHDA, CDR2 SQIVND (reference sequence). Trimming cost V 4 bases and J 5 bases, with 14 bases left between them.

Written as DNA, the CDR3 is TGTGCCAGCAGTTTATGGGGAACTAGCGGGGTCAGCACAGATACGCAGTATTTT. Encoded protein: CASSLWGTSGVSTDTQYF. J is TRBJ2-3 and V is TRBV28, with 10 bases fitting TRBD2. CDR3 length equals 18 residues. Germline V gene lookup returns CDR1 MDHEN and CDR2 SYDVKM. The V gene end was trimmed by 0 bases and the J gene end by 0 bases; junction bases not matched to a gene: 6. The whole variable domain, filled in from reference TRBV28 and TRBJ2-3, reads DVKVTQSSRYLVKRTGEKVFLECVQDMDHENMFWYRQDPGLGLRLIYFSYDVKMKEKGDIPEGYSVSREKKERFSLILESASTNQTSMYLCASSLWGTSGVSTDTQYFGPGTRLTVL.

This clone was seen just once. The chain is built from TRBV4-3 and TRBJ2-1; 14 nucleotides line up with TRBD2. The germline V gene has CDR1 LGHNA and CDR2 YSLEER. CDR3 size: 18 residues. V was clipped by 0 bases and J by 8 bases; unmatched bases: 9. The CDR3 DNA reads TGCGCCAGCAGCCAAGATATAGGACTAGCGGGGGGAGGGGATGAGCAGTTCTTC. Amino acids: CASSQDIGLAGGGDEQFF.

This sequence joins TRBV6-1 and TRBJ1-5, with D possibly TRBD1 on 5 matching bases. CDR1 is MNHNS and CDR2 is SASEGT in the germline V gene. There are 15 residues in the CDR3. Trimming removed 3 bases at V and 2 bases at J, with 11 bases between. CDR3 coding DNA: TGTGCCAGCAGTGAGGAGGGGCTGGGCAATCAGCCCCAGCATTTT. Protein: CASSEEGLGNQPQHF.

This chain joins TRBV4-3 and TRBJ1-2, with 7 bases lining up with TRBD1. With 2 bases clipped from V and 8 bases from J, the junction kept 5 bases outside the gene matches. Germline V CDR1 and CDR2: LGHNA, YSLEER. The CDR3 totals 13 residues. CDR3 DNA sequence: TGCGCCAGCAGCCAAACAGGGGTCAGCGGCTACACCTTC. This sequence encodes CASSQTGVSGYTF.

J is TRBJ2-5 and V is TRBV18; a possible D gene is TRBD2 (5 bases). Germline V CDR1 and CDR2: KGHSH, LQKENI. V lost 3 bases to trimming and J lost 3 bases, with 5 bases between them. The CDR3 runs to 12 residues. CDR3 nucleotide sequence: TGTGCCAGCTCACCGCGGGAAGAGACCCAGTACTTC. This encodes CASSPREETQYF.

The chain has TRBV5-6 and TRBJ1-5; TRBD1 aligns across 8 bases. CDR3 length: 16 residues. Trimming at V came to 4 bases and at J to 2 bases, leaving 8 bases not matched to a gene. CDR1 and CDR2 from the germline V gene are SGHDT and YYEEEE. CDR3 loop: CASSPGTGRRNQPQHF. DNA for the CDR3: TGTGCCAGCAGCCCCGGGACAGGACGGCGCAATCAGCCCCAGCATTTT.

The genes are TRBV4-3 and TRBJ2-5; 11 positions match TRBD2. This CDR3 contains 16 residues. Germline CDR1 LGHNA, CDR2 YSLEER. The V and J ends lost 4 bases and 3 bases, in that order; junction bases with no gene match: 7. The CDR3 loop reads CASSPGLAGGEETQYF. CDR3 coding DNA: TGCGCCAGCAGCCCGGGGCTAGCGGGGGGAGAAGAGACCCAGTACTTC.

The J gene is TRBJ1-6, the V gene TRBV28; a weak D match, TRBD1 (6 bases). The CDR3 contains 12 residues. V gave up 5 bases and J gave up 10 bases, with 9 bases separating them. The germline V gene encodes CDR1 MDHEN and CDR2 SYDVKM. The CDR3 DNA reads as TGTGCCAGCAGTACAGGGACCTCACCCCTCCACTTT. Translation gives CASSTGTSPLHF.

This clone was seen more than once but under ten times. The V gene is TRBV7-3, the J gene TRBJ1-6, with 9 bases lining up with TRBD1. Germline V CDR1 and CDR2: SGHTA, FQGTGA. V was pared by 6 bases and J by 9 bases, with 6 bases of the junction left unmatched. CDR3 length: 14 residues. CDR3 protein: CASSSGQGSSPLHF. Here the CDR3 DNA reads TGTGCCAGCAGTTCGGGACAGGGTAGTTCACCCCTCCACTTT.

The gene calls are TRBV7-9 and TRBJ2-3; tentatively, D is TRBD1 (6 bases). Per germline, CDR1 SEHNR and CDR2 FQNEAQ (reference sequence). Trimming removed 10 bases at V and 0 bases at J, with 14 bases between. The CDR3 is 14 residues long. For the CDR3, the DNA is TGTGCCACCTCGGACAGTGCTAGCACAGATACGCAGTATTTT. It translates to CATSDSASTDTQYF.

The chain uses TRBV6-5 and TRBJ2-1, with 9 bases fitting TRBD2. Germline V gives CDR1 MNHEY, CDR2 SVGAGI. V lost 2 bases and J lost 7; bases outside the gene matches: 9. The CDR3 is 16 residues long. The CDR3 spells CASSYQWRGGDNEQFF. The CDR3 nucleotides read TGTGCCAGCAGTTACCAGTGGCGGGGGGGAGATAATGAGCAGTTCTTC.

V is TRBV14 and J is TRBJ1-2; the match to TRBD1 covers 9 bases. The CDR3 has 17 amino acids. V was clipped by 1 base and J by 0 bases; unmatched bases: 6. Germline-derived CDR1 and CDR2 are SGHDN and FVKESK. The CDR3 sequence is CASSQVTGGEANYGYTF. The CDR3 DNA follows: TGTGCCAGCAGCCAAGTGACAGGGGGTGAGGCTAACTATGGCTACACCTTC.

This chain connects TRBV18 to TRBJ1-5, with 10 bases fitting TRBD1. Germline values: CDR1 KGHSH, CDR2 LQKENI. J gave up 3 bases and V 6 bases, and 11 bases lay outside the gene matches. The CDR3 sequence is 17 residues long. DNA of the CDR3: TGTGCCAGCTCGCCAACCGGGACAGGGGTTTCCAATCAGCCCCAGCATTTT. It is translated as CASSPTGTGVSNQPQHF.

The rearrangement links TRBV7-9 to TRBJ1-1; the D gene is possibly TRBD1 (6 bases). Germline values: CDR1 SEHNR, CDR2 FQNEAQ (reference sequence). The CDR3 consists of 15 residues. V lost 0 bases to trimming and J lost 2 bases, with 10 bases between them. Written as DNA, the CDR3 is TGTGCCAGCAGCTTAGCCGCAGGGGAAAACACTGAAGCTTTCTTT. This codes for CASSLAAGENTEAFF.

The rearrangement links TRBV19 to TRBJ2-7; D may be TRBD1 (6 bases). Germline V gene data show CDR1 as LNHDA and CDR2 as SQIVND (reference sequence). The ends were cut back, 4 bases at V and 2 bases at J, with 15 bases in the middle. The CDR3 covers 15 residues. The DNA for the CDR3 is TGTGCCAGTAGTACCTACGGGGCAGGGGCCTACGAGCAGTACTTC. It encodes CASSTYGAGAYEQYF.

The V and J genes are TRBV9 and TRBJ1-6; no firm D call. Germline CDR1 and CDR2: SGDLS and YYNGEE. The CDR3 sequence is 12 residues long. V was shortened by 2 bases and J by 8 bases, with 5 bases between the two germline ends. Written as DNA, the CDR3 is TGTGCCAGCAGCGTGGCGGATTCACCCCTCCACTTT. Its protein is CASSVADSPLHF.

The V and J genes are TRBV10-3 and TRBJ1-4; 7 nucleotides match TRBD1. Germline CDR1 and CDR2: ENHRY and SYGVKD. Trimming removed 0 bases from V and 5 bases from J; junction bases left unmatched: 6. This CDR3 is 16 amino acids long. CDR3 sequence reads: CAISESRAGGNEKLFF. The CDR3 DNA is TGTGCCATCAGTGAGTCGAGGGCAGGGGGAAATGAAAAACTGTTTTTT.

This clone was found a few times. The rearrangement uses TRBV11-2 and TRBJ1-5, with D unclear. The length of the CDR3 is 15 residues. Germline assignment: CDR1 SGHAT and CDR2 FQNNGV. The germline V and J ends were trimmed by 5 bases and 0 bases, with 11 bases remaining between them. The CDR3 nucleotides are TGTGCCAGCAGCCCGCGCCCGGTTAGCAATCAGCCCCAGCATTTT. Its protein product is CASSPRPVSNQPQHF.

This rearrangement joins TRBV4-1 to TRBJ2-6; TRBD2 might be the D (6 bases). Germline V gene lookup returns CDR1 MGHRA and CDR2 YSYEKL. The CDR3 spans 17 residues. V lost 8 bases and J 2 bases, leaving 19 bases between the germline ends. This CDR3 reads CASLPGLLSAGANVLTF. CDR3 DNA sequence: TGCGCCAGCCTGCCGGGACTCCTCTCCGCTGGGGCCAACGTCCTGACTTTC.

The V and J genes are TRBV5-6 and TRBJ2-7, with a weak D call TRBD1 (5 bases). Trimming removed 0 bases from V and 2 bases from J, with 6 bases in between. Germline CDR1 and CDR2: SGHDT and YYEEEE. The CDR3 is 13 residues long. The DNA of the CDR3 is TGTGCCAGCAGCTTGGACAGGACCTACGAGCAGTACTTC. This sequence encodes CASSLDRTYEQYF.

The genes are TRBV18 and TRBJ2-2, with a tentative D call TRBD1 (5 bases). This CDR3 is built from 17 residues. V dropped 1 base and J dropped 0 bases, with 12 bases sitting between them. Germline loops: CDR1 KGHSH, CDR2 LQKENI. This CDR3 reads CASSPLQAGSNTGELFF. The CDR3 nucleotides read TGTGCCAGCTCACCACTGCAGGCAGGGTCGAACACCGGGGAGCTGTTTTTT.

The genes are TRBV6-1 and TRBJ1-5, with TRBD1 identical over 7 bases. V trimming: 3 bases; J trimming: 3 bases; junction bases outside the gene matches: 8. Germline values: CDR1 MNHNS, CDR2 SASEGT. This CDR3 spans 16 amino acids. The CDR3 DNA is TGTGCCAGCAGTGAGAAAGTTGGGACAGCCAATCAGCCCCAGCATTTT. As protein: CASSEKVGTANQPQHF.

V usage is TRBV24-1 and J usage is TRBJ2-3, with D tentatively TRBD1 (5 bases). CDR1 is KGHDR and CDR2 is SFDVKD in the germline V gene. This CDR3 comprises 13 residues. V lost 7 bases and J 3 bases, leaving 10 bases between the germline ends. The CDR3 bases are TGTGCCACCAGCCAGGGTAGTACAGATACGCAGTATTTT. It yields the protein CATSQGSTDTQYF.

This clone has only one observation. The CDR3 nucleotides are TGCAGCGTAACAGGAGCAGCAACTAATGAAAAACTGTTTTTT. Amino acid sequence: CSVTGAATNEKLFF. The chain recombines TRBV29-1 with TRBJ1-4; tentative D call: TRBD1 (5 bases). Germline values: CDR1 SQVTM, CDR2 ANQGSEA. This CDR3 contains 14 residues. V was trimmed by 6 bases and J by 0 bases, leaving 11 bases between them. The variable domain in full, with the rest retrieved from reference TRBV29-1 and TRBJ1-4, is SAVISQKPSRDICQRGTSLTIQCQVDSQVTMMFWYRQQPGQSLTLIATANQGSEATYESGFVIDKFPISRPNLTFSTLTVSNMSPEDSSIYLCSVTGAATNEKLFFGSGTQLSVL.

V gene TRBV5-1 combines with J gene TRBJ2-7, with 9 bases fitting TRBD1. The V gene end was trimmed by 4 bases and the J gene end by 6 bases; junction bases not matched to a gene: 8. The CDR3 covers 14 residues. Germline V gives CDR1 SGHRS, CDR2 YFSETQ. CDR3 region: CASSKTGGVLEQYF. CDR3 nucleotide sequence: TGCGCCAGCAGCAAAACAGGGGGCGTGCTCGAGCAGTACTTC.

This chain connects TRBV9 to TRBJ2-5; perhaps TRBD1 as D (5 bases). Trimming shortened V by 0 bases and J by 5 bases, and 11 bases separated the two germline ends. Germline assignment: CDR1 SGDLS and CDR2 YYNGEE. CDR3 length equals 14 residues. The CDR3 bases are TGTGCCAGCAGCGTAGCGAAAGGACATGAGACCCAGTACTTC. It is translated as CASSVAKGHETQYF.

V usage is TRBV6-5 and J usage is TRBJ1-2; 7 nucleotides match TRBD1. Germline lookup yields CDR1 MNHEY and CDR2 SVGAGI. CDR3 length: 14 residues. Losses at the gene ends were 5 bases for V and 1 base for J; bases not matched to a gene: 4. CDR3 region: CASSTYRGNYGYTF. The CDR3 DNA is TGTGCCAGCAGTACCTACAGGGGTAACTATGGCTACACCTTC.

The chain combines TRBV3-1 (or the pseudogene TRBV3-2) with TRBJ1-6; TRBD1 agrees at 8 bases. Germline V gives CDR1 LGHDT, CDR2 YNNKEL (reference sequence). J gave up 7 bases and V 5 bases, and 10 bases lay outside the gene matches. This CDR3 contains 16 residues. DNA for the CDR3: TGTGCCAGCAGCTGCTTCTCCCGGGACAGGAATTCACCCCTCCACTTT. This encodes CASSCFSRDRNSPLHF.